The source of this T cell receptor beta chain is a study of technical replicates of blood from a handful of donors. The germline V gene encodes CDR1 LGHNA and CDR2 YNFKEQ. The J segment lost 2 bases and the V segment lost 0 bases, leaving 9 bases of the junction unmatched. The CDR3 is 17 residues long. Sequenced by immunoSEQ multiplex PCR; TCRdb stores in-frame clones only, minus some. In the table there are about 80,000 clones, approximately 96% of which are singletons. The sequencing sample was made of T cells isolated from PBMCs. V and J are TRBV4-2 and TRBJ1-2; 7 nucleotides match TRBD1. The origin of this receptor is a human donor in good health. The CDR3 loop is CASSQDDVTGDNYGYTF. Here the CDR3 DNA reads TGTGCCAGCAGCCAAGATGACGTAACAGGGGACAACTATGGCTACACCTTC.